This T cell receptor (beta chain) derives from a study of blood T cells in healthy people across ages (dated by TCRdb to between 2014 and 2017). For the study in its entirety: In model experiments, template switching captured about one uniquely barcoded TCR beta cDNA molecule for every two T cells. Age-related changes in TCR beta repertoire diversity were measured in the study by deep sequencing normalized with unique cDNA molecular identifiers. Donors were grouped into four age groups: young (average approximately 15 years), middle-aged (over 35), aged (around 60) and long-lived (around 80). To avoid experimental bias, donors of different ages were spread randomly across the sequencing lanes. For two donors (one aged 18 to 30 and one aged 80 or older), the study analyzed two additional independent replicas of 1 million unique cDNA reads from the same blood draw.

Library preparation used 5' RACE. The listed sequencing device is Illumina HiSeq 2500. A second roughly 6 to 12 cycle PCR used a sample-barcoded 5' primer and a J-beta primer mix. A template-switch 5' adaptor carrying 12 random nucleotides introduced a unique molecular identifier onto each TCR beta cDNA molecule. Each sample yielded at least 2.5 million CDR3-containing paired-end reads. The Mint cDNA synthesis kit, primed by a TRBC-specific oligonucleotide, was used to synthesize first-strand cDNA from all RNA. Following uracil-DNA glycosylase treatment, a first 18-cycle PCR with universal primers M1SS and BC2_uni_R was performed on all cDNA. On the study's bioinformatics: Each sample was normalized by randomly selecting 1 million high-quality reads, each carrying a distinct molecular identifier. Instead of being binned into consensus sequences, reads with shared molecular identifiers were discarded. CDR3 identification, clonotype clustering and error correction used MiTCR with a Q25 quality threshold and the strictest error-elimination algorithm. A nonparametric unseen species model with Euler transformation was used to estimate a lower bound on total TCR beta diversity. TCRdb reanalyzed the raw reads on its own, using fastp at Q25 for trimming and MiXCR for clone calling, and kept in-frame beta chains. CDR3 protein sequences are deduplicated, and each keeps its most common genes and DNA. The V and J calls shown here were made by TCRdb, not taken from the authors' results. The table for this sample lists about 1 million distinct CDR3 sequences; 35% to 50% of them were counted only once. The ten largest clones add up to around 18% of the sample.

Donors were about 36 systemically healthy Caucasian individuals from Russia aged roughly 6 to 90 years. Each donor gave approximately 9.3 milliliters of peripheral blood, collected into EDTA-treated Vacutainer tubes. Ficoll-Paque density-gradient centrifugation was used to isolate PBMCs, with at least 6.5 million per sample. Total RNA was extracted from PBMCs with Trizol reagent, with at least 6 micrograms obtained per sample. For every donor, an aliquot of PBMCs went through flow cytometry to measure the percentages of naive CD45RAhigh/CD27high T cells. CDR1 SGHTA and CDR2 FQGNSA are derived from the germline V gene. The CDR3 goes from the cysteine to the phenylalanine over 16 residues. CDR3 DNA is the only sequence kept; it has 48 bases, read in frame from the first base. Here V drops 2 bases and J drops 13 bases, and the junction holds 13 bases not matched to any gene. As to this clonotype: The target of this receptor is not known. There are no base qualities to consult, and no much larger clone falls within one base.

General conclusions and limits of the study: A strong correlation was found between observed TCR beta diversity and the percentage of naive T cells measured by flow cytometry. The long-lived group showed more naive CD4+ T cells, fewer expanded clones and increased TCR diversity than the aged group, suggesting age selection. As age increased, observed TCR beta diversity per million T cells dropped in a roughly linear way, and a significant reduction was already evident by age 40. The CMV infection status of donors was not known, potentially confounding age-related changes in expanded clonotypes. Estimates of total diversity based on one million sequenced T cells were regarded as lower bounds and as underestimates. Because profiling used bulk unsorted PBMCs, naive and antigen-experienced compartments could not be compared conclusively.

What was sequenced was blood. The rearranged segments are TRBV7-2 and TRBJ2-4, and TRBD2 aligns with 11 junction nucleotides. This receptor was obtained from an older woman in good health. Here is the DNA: TGTGCCAGCAGCTTATCCGGGACTAGCGGCCCCTACGGGCAGTACTTC. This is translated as CASSLSGTSGPYGQYF.